The source of this T cell receptor beta chain is a study of T cells in Graves' hyperthyroidism and ophthalmopathy. Overall study: Peripheral blood was acquired at first diagnosis, ahead of any therapy whatsoever.

Uncontrolled infection, other autoimmune disease, pregnancy or lactation disqualified patients from enrolment. Findings and limits, study-wide: In validation, the model predicted ophthalmopathy. These predictions came a median roughly six months before onset. Most thyroid clonotypes with frequency above 0.001 were detected in blood.

TCR beta CDR3 region amplification was performed from RNA transcripts. The HTBI primer set drove a first-round RT-PCR of the TCR CDR3. TCRdb analysed the multiplex PCR reads with MiXCR anew, one entry per CDR3 protein. This repertoire shows 250,000 to 300,000 distinct CDR3 sequences, approximately 15% found once; its top ten account for about 14%. The germline CDR1 and CDR2 sequences are SGHTA and FQGTGA. The CDR3 sequence is 14 residues long. V lost 5 bases and J lost 0, with 11 bases in between. This clonotype was found many times. Antigen: not known. The chain has TRBV7-3 and TRBJ2-7; TRBD2 is a possible D gene (6 bases). The TCR was taken from a woman in her forties with Graves' hyperthyroidism that later progressed to Graves' ophthalmopathy. Specimen: blood. The CDR3 DNA is TGTGCCAGCAGCCCGGGACTGAGCTCCTACGAGCAGTACTTC. This codes for CASSPGLSSYEQYF.